This entry lists 18 T cell receptor beta chains sequenced from one sample in a study of T cell responses to AZD1222 COVID-19 vaccine. The repertoire was sequenced with immunoSEQ multiplex PCR; TCRdb's copy has only in-frame clones and lacks some. This table holds some 150,000 clones, around 90% found once. Sequencing was performed on peripheral blood, taken on day 0 of AZD1222 vaccination. The receptor source for this set is an adult in good health.

This CDR3 is CSVERPGNTIYF. The CDR3 DNA sequence: TGCAGCGTTGAAAGGCCGGGAAACACCATATATTTT. The rearrangement joins TRBV29-1 to TRBJ1-3; D not resolved. The CDR3 totals 12 residues. Per the germline V gene, CDR1 is SQVTM and CDR2 is ANQGSEA. Trimming took off 2 bases at V and 4 bases at J, with 6 bases between the two ends.

This chain links TRBV11-2 with TRBJ2-5; 7 nucleotides line up with TRBD2. CDR1 SGHAT and CDR2 FQNNGV come from the germline V gene. This CDR3 comprises 14 residues. V was pared by 8 bases and J by 3 bases, with 9 bases of the junction left unmatched. CDR3 amino acids: CASCSAGRKETQYF. CDR3 bases: TGTGCCAGCTGCTCTGCCGGGAGGAAAGAGACCCAGTACTTC.

The chain employs TRBV6-5 and TRBJ2-7; TRBD1 or TRBD2 may be the D gene (5 bases each). Germline CDR1 MNHEY, CDR2 SVGAGI. The CDR3 is made up of 13 amino acids. Trimming cost V 5 bases and J 5 bases, with 13 bases left between them. The CDR3 nucleotides read TGTGCCAGCAGTCGGGGCAGATCAAACGAGCAGTACTTC. Its protein is CASSRGRSNEQYF.

The chain combines TRBV11-2 with TRBJ1-3; 7 positions match TRBD1. The V segment lost 6 bases and the J segment 2 bases; nucleotides outside the gene matches: 4. From germline, CDR1 is SGHAT and CDR2 FQNNGV. CDR3 size: 14 residues. CDR3 coding DNA: TGTGCCAGCAGACCTACAGGGGCTGGAAACACCATATATTTT. It translates to CASRPTGAGNTIYF.

The chain uses TRBV18 and TRBJ1-1; D gene uncertain. The length of the CDR3 is 14 residues. The germline V gene encodes CDR1 KGHSH and CDR2 LQKENI. V was pared by 3 bases and J by 1 base, with 9 bases between. The CDR3 region has the DNA TGTGCCAGCTCACCGGAGCAAACGAACACTGAAGCTTTCTTT. Amino acid sequence: CASSPEQTNTEAFF.

The V call is TRBV5-1, the J call TRBJ2-7; TRBD1 might be the D (5 bases). Germline assignment: CDR1 SGHRS and CDR2 YFSETQ. This CDR3 has 14 residues. V lost 1 base to trimming and J lost 5 bases, with 13 bases between them. The CDR3 loop is CASSLLVRANEQYF. The CDR3 bases are TGCGCCAGCAGCTTGTTGGTCAGGGCGAACGAGCAGTACTTC.

V gene TRBV5-1 combines with J gene TRBJ2-7; D possibly matches TRBD1 or TRBD2 (6 bases each). Germline V gene sequence: CDR1 SGHRS, CDR2 YFSETQ. V was pared by 1 base and J by 0 bases, with 8 bases between. This CDR3 is 14 amino acids long. CDR3 nucleotides: TGCGCCAGCAGCTTGTCGGGGGCCTCCTACGAGCAGTACTTC. Translation: CASSLSGASYEQYF.

The J gene is TRBJ1-5, the V gene TRBV7-8, with 7 bases matching TRBD1. CDR1 is SGHVS and CDR2 is FQNEAQ in the germline V gene. The ends lost 6 bases at V and 5 bases at J; junction bases unmatched: 7. This CDR3 has 14 amino acids. The CDR3 DNA sequence: TGTGCCAGCAGTCCGGGGACAGCTTATCAGCCCCAGCATTTT. Amino acids: CASSPGTAYQPQHF.

The chain links TRBV6-5 to TRBJ1-2; weak D call: TRBD1 (5 bases). The CDR3 spans 12 residues. The V gene lost 10 bases and the J gene lost 2 bases, with 11 bases spanning the gap. Germline V gives CDR1 MNHEY, CDR2 SVGAGI. The CDR3 coding sequence is TGTGCCACCGCGGGGCGGAACTATGGCTACACCTTC. It yields the protein CATAGRNYGYTF.

The V gene is TRBV24-1, the J gene TRBJ1-4; 7 positions match TRBD1. CDR1 is KGHDR and CDR2 is SFDVKD in the germline V gene. The CDR3 has 13 residues. V lost 7 bases, J lost 6 bases, and 4 bases stayed unmatched. CDR3 sequence (DNA): TGTGCCACCAGCGGGACAGCCTATGAAAAACTGTTTTTT. Amino acid sequence: CATSGTAYEKLFF.

This clone appeared a single time. V and J are TRBV6-5 and TRBJ1-4; D is uncertain. Per germline, CDR1 MNHEY and CDR2 SVGAGI. The V gene lost 8 bases and the J gene lost 0 bases, with 13 bases spanning the gap. CDR3 length: 15 residues. The CDR3 spells CASRRGRATNEKLFF. The CDR3 DNA follows: TGTGCCAGCCGACGGGGTCGAGCAACTAATGAAAAACTGTTTTTT.

The rearrangement links TRBV18 to TRBJ2-2; D uncertain. The V gene's germline CDR1 is KGHSH and CDR2 LQKENI. This CDR3 has 17 residues. V dropped 2 bases and J dropped 3 bases, with 16 bases sitting between them. CDR3 DNA sequence: TGTGCCAGCTCACCAGGAGATCGTCTCGGGTACACCGGGGAGCTGTTTTTT. It translates to CASSPGDRLGYTGELFF. Combining the CDR3 with reference TRBV18 and TRBJ2-2 gives the whole variable domain NAGVMQNPRHLVRRRGQEARLRCSPMKGHSHVYWYRQLPEEGLKFMVYLQKENIIDESGMPKERFSAEFPKEGPSILRIQQVVRGDSAAYFCASSPGDRLGYTGELFFGEGSRLTVL.

V is TRBV4-1 and J is TRBJ1-3; TRBD1 aligns across 8 bases. Trimming cost V 3 bases and J 0 bases; bases outside gene matches: 13. Germline-derived CDR1 and CDR2 are MGHRA and YSYEKL. The CDR3 is made up of 19 amino acids. CDR3: CASSHPRQGTRSSGNTIYF. For the CDR3, the DNA is TGCGCCAGCAGCCACCCCCGACAGGGGACAAGGAGCTCTGGAAACACCATATATTTT.

The V call is TRBV20-1, the J call TRBJ1-1; tentative D call: TRBD1 (6 bases). V was pared by 3 bases and J by 2 bases, with 16 bases between. The CDR3 has 15 amino acids. Germline V lookup: CDR1 DFQATT, CDR2 SNEGSKA (reference sequence). The CDR3, as DNA: TGCAGTGCTAGTCCCGCGGCACAGGGAAACACTGAAGCTTTCTTT. As protein: CSASPAAQGNTEAFF.

CDR3 nucleotide sequence: TGTGCCAGCAGCCAAGGGGGTTCCGCGGGCGGGACTAGCGAATGTGAGCAGTTCTTC. This codes for CASSQGGSAGGTSECEQFF. The J gene is TRBJ2-1, the V gene TRBV3-1 (or the pseudogene TRBV3-2); 10 bases align to TRBD2. V shed 1 base and J 9 bases; nucleotides not matched to a gene: 18. The length of the CDR3 is 19 residues. From germline, CDR1 is LGHDT and CDR2 YNNKEL (reference sequence).

This chain links TRBV19 with TRBJ1-2; no clear D gene. The germline CDR1 and CDR2 sequences are LNHDA and SQIVND (reference sequence). Trimming pared 6 bases from V and 3 bases from J, leaving 5 bases between. The CDR3 runs to 11 residues. The CDR3 sequence: CASRRDYGYTF. CDR3 in DNA: TGTGCCAGTAGGAGAGACTATGGCTACACCTTC.

The chain has TRBV18 and TRBJ1-1; a possible D gene is TRBD1 (5 bases). The CDR3 has 15 residues. Germline-derived CDR1 and CDR2 are KGHSH and LQKENI. Trimming pared 4 bases from V and 7 bases from J, leaving 19 bases between. The CDR3, as DNA: TGTGCCAGCTCACGCAGCGGGGACTTGCTACGTGAAGCTTTCTTT. It encodes CASSRSGDLLREAFF. The full variable domain, with the rest looked up from reference TRBV18 and TRBJ1-1, is NAGVMQNPRHLVRRRGQEARLRCSPMKGHSHVYWYRQLPEEGLKFMVYLQKENIIDESGMPKERFSAEFPKEGPSILRIQQVVRGDSAAYFCASSRSGDLLREAFFGQGTRLTVV.

V and J are TRBV7-2 and TRBJ2-7; no clear D gene. V was clipped by 1 base and J by 1 base, with 11 bases between them. CDR3 length: 15 amino acids. CDR1 and CDR2 from the germline V gene are SGHTA and FQGNSA. The CDR3 spells CASSLVTGLSYEQYF. In DNA, the CDR3 is TGTGCCAGCAGCTTAGTAACCGGATTATCCTACGAGCAGTACTTC.